Here is one T cell receptor beta chain with its context. The junction differs from germline at one of its ends, possibly a read error. This specimen comes from a study of cytotoxic CD8 clonotypes in ibrutinib-treated CLL. CDR1 SSHAT and CDR2 FNYEAQ come from the germline V gene (reference sequence). The CDR3 totals 16 residues. This table comes from immunoSEQ multiplex PCR, and its TCRdb copy is limited to in-frame clones, with some not included. In the table there are 150,000 to 200,000 clones, 70% to 90% of which are singletons. V is TRBV7-7 and J is TRBJ1-1; 8 bases agree with TRBD1. Here the sequenced sample was PBMCs, taken at disease progression, from a patient treated with ibrutinib. The sequence was obtained from a human donor with chronic lymphocytic leukemia. DNA of the CDR3: TGTGCTAGCAGCCCCTTAGCGACAGGGGTGAAGGCTGAAGCTTTCTTT. It encodes CASSPLATGVKAEAFF.